This T cell receptor (beta chain) was recovered during a study of CD8 T cells in Susac syndrome. As regards this clonotype: As yet, its antigen is unknown.

An amount of RNA that ranged from roughly 0.45 to 1 ug was reverse transcribed with random hexamers. TCRdb ran MiXCR on the immunoSEQ multiplex PCR reads and lists one entry per CDR3 protein. This repertoire shows more than 110,000 distinct CDR3 sequences, roughly 94% found once; its top ten account for 0.14%. Study-level results: The CD4+ T cell repertoires in Susac syndrome were not clonally expanded.

CDR1 is DFQATT and CDR2 is SNEGSKA in the germline V gene (reference sequence). This CDR3 region has 16 residues. Deletions cut 2 bases from V and 5 bases from J, with 21 bases between. Sequenced material: CD4+ T cells from PBMCs. J is TRBJ2-5 and V is TRBV20-1; tentatively, D is TRBD1 (6 bases). This sequence was found in a human donor with Susac syndrome. In DNA, the CDR3 is TGCAGTGCTAGAAACAGGGTGCTTAACGTCGGGGAGACCCAGTACTTC. Its translation: CSARNRVLNVGETQYF.